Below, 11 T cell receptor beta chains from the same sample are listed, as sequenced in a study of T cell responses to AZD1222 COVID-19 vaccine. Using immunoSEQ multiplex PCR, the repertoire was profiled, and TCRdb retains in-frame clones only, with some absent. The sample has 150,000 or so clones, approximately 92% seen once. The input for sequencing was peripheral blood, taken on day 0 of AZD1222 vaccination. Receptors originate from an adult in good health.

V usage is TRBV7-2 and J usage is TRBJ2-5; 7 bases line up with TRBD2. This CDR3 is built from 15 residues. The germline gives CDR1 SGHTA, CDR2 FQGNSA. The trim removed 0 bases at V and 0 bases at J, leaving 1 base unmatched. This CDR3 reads CASSLAGGYQETQYF. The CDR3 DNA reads TGTGCCAGCAGCTTAGCGGGGGGGTACCAAGAGACCCAGTACTTC.

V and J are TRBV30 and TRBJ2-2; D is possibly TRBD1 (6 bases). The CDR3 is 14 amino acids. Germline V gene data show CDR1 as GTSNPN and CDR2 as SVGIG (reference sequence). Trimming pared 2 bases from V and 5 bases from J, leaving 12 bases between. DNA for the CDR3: TGTGCCTGGAGTCGGTACAGGGAAACCGGGGAGCTGTTTTTT. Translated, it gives CAWSRYRETGELFF. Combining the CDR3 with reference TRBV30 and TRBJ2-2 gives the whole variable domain SQTIHQWPATLVQPVGSPLSLECTVEGTSNPNLYWYRQAAGRGLQLLFYSVGIGQISSEVPQNLSASRPQDRQFILSSKKLLLSDSGFYLCAWSRYRETGELFFGEGSRLTVL.

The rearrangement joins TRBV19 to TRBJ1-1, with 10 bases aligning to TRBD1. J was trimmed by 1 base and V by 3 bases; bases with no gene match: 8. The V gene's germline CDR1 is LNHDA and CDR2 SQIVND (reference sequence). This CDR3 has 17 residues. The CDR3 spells CASSIRGQGMSNTEAFF. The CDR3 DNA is TGTGCCAGTAGTATTCGGGGACAGGGGATGTCGAACACTGAAGCTTTCTTT.

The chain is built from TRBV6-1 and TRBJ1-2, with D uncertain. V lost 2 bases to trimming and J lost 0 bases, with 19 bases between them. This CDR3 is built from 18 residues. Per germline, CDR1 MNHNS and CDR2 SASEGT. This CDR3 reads CASSEYLAGLPPNYGYTF. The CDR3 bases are TGTGCCAGCAGTGAATATTTGGCAGGTTTACCTCCTAACTATGGCTACACCTTC.

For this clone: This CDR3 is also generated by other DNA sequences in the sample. CDR3 nucleotide sequence: TGTGCCAGCAGTTACTCTACAGGCTCTGGAAACACCATATATTTT. Translating it yields CASSYSTGSGNTIYF. This chain joins TRBV6-6 and TRBJ1-3; tentatively, D is TRBD1 (5 bases). V lost 0 bases, J lost 0 bases, and 6 bases lay in between. The CDR3 has 15 residues. Germline V gene sequence: CDR1 MNHNY, CDR2 SVGAGI (reference sequence).

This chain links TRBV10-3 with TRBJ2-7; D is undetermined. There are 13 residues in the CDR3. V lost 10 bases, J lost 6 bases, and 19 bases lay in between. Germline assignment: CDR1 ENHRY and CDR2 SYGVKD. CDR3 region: CATRAAHSPEQYF. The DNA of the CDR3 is TGTGCCACAAGGGCGGCCCATTCACCCGAGCAGTACTTC.

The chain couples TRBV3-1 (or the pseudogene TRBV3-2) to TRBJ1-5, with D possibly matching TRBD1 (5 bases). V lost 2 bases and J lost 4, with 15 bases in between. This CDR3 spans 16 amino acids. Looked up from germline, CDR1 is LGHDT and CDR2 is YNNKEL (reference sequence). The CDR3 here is CASSQSGAGVNQPQHF. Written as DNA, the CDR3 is TGTGCCAGCAGCCAAAGTGGAGCGGGGGTGAATCAGCCCCAGCATTTT.

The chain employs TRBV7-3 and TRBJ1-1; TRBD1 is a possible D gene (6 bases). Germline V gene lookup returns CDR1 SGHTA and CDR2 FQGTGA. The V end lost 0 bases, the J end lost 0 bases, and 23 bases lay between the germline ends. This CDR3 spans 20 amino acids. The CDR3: CASSLTRGRSGVPLNTEAFF. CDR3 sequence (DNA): TGTGCCAGCAGCTTAACTCGGGGGCGGTCCGGGGTACCCCTGAACACTGAAGCTTTCTTT.

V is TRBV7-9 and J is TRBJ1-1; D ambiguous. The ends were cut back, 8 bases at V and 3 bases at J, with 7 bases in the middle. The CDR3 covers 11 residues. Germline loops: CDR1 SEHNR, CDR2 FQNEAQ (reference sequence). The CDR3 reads CASAGYTEAFF. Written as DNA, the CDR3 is TGTGCCAGCGCCGGATACACTGAAGCTTTCTTT.

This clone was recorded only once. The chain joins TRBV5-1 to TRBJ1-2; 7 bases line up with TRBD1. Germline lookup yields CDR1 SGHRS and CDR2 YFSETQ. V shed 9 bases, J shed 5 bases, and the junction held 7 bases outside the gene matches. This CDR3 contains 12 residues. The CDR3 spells CANRGRDYGYTF. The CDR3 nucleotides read TGCGCCAACAGGGGACGGGATTATGGCTACACCTTC.

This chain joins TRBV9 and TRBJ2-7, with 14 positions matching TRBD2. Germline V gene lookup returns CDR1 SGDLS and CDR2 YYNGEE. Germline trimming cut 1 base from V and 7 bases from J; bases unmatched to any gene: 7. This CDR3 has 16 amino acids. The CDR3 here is CASSVRRGLAGEEQYF. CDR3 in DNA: TGTGCCAGCAGCGTAAGAAGGGGACTAGCGGGGGAGGAGCAGTACTTC. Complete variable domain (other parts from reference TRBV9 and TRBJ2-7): DSGVTQTPKHLITATGQRVTLRCSPRSGDLSVYWYQQSLDQGLQFLIQYYNGEERAKGNILERFSAQQFPDLHSELNLSSLELGDSALYFCASSVRRGLAGEEQYFGPGTRLTVT.